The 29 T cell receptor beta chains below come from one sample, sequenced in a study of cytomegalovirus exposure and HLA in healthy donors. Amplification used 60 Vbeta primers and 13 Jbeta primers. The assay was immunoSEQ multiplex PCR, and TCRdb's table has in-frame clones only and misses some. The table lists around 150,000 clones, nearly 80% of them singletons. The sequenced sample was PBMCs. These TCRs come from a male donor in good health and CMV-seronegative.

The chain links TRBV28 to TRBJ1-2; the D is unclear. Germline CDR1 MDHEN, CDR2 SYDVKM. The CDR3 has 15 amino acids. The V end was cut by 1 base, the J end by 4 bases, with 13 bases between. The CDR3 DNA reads TGTGCCAGCAGTTTATCCAGTCCCGAGGGCTATGGCTACACCTTC. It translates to CASSLSSPEGYGYTF.

CDR3: CASSVWTGLNYGYTF. CDR3 bases: TGTGCCAGCAGCGTGTGGACAGGATTAAACTATGGCTACACCTTC. The V and J genes are TRBV9 and TRBJ1-2; 7 bases align to TRBD1. Trimming removed 2 bases from V and 2 bases from J; junction bases left unmatched: 6. CDR3 length equals 15 residues. Germline V gene data show CDR1 as SGDLS and CDR2 as YYNGEE.

The CDR3 reads CASSLAAGGFTSPLHF. CDR3 nucleotide sequence: TGTGCCAGCAGCTTAGCGGCGGGGGGCTTCACTTCACCCCTCCACTTT. The chain has TRBV7-2 and TRBJ1-6; tentatively, D is TRBD1 (6 bases). Germline V gives CDR1 SGHTA, CDR2 FQGNSA. This CDR3 is built from 16 residues. Trimming pared 0 bases from V and 9 bases from J, leaving 15 bases between.

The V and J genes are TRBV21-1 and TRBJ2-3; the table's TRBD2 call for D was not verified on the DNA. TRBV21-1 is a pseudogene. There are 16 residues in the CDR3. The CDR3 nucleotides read TGTGCCAGCAGCAAAGGACTAGCGGGGGGCCCAGATACGCAGTATTTT. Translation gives CASSKGLAGGPDTQYF.

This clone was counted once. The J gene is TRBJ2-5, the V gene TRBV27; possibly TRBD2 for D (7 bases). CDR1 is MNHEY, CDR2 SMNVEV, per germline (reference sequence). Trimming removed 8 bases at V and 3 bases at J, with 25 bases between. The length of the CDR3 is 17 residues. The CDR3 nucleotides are TGTGCCAGCTCGATGATTCGAACAGGGAGGGAGAAAGAGACCCAGTACTTC. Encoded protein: CASSMIRTGREKETQYF.

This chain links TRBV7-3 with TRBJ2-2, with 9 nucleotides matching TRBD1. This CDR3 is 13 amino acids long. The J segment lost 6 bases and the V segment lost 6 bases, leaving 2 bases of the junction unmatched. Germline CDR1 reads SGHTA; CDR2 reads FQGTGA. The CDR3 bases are TGTGCCAGCAGTGACAGGGGGGCCGGGGAGCTGTTTTTT. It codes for CASSDRGAGELFF. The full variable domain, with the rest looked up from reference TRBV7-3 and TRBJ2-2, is GAGVSQTPSNKVTEKGKYVELRCDPISGHTALYWYRQSLGQGPEFLIYFQGTGAADDSGLPNDRFFAVRPEGSVSTLKIQRTERGDSAVYLCASSDRGAGELFFGEGSRLTVL.

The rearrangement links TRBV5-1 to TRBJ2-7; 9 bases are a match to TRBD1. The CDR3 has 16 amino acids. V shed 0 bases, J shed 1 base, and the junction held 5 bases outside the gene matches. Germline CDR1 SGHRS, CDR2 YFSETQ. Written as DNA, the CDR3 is TGCGCCAGCAGCTTGGGTGGGACAGGGATGTCCTACGAGCAGTACTTC. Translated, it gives CASSLGGTGMSYEQYF.

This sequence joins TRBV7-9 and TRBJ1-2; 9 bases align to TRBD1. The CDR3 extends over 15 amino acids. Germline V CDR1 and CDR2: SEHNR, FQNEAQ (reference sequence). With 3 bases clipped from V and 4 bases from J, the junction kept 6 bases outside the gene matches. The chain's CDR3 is CASSLTGGSLYGYTF. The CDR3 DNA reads TGTGCCAGCAGCTTGACAGGGGGAAGCCTCTATGGCTACACCTTC.

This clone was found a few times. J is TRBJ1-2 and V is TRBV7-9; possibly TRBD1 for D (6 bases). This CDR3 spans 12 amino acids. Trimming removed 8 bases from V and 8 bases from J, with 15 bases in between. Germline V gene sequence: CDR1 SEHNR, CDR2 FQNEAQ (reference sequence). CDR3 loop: CASSPPQGGYTF. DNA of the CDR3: TGTGCCAGCTCACCACCACAGGGCGGCTACACCTTC. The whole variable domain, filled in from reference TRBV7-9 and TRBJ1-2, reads DTGVSQNPRHKITKRGQNVTFRCDPISEHNRLYWYRQTLGQGPEFLTYFQNEAQLEKSRLLSDRFSAERPKGSFSTLEIQRTEQGDSAMYLCASSPPQGGYTFGSGTRLTVV.

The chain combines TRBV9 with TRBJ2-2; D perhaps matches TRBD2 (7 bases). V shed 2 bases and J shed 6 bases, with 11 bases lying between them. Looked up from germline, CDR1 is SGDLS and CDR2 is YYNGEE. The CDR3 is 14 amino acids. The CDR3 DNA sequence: TGTGCCAGCAGCGTGGGGGGGGCGGCCGGGGAGCTGTTTTTT. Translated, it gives CASSVGGAAGELFF. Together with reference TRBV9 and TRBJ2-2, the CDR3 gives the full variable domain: DSGVTQTPKHLITATGQRVTLRCSPRSGDLSVYWYQQSLDQGLQFLIQYYNGEERAKGNILERFSAQQFPDLHSELNLSSLELGDSALYFCASSVGGAAGELFFGEGSRLTVL.

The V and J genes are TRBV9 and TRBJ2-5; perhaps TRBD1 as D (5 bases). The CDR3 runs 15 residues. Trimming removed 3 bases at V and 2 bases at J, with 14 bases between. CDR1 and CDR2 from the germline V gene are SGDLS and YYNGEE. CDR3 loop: CASSASQGRQETQYF. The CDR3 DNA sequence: TGTGCCAGCAGCGCTTCTCAGGGTAGGCAAGAGACCCAGTACTTC.

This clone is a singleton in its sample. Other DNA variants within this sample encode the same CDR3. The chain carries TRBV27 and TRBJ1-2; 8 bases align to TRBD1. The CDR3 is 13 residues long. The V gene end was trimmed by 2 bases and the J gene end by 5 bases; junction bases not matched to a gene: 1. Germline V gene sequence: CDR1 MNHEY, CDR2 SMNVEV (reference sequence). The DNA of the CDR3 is TGTGCCAGCAGTTTACGACAGGGGTATGGCTACACCTTC. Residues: CASSLRQGYGYTF.

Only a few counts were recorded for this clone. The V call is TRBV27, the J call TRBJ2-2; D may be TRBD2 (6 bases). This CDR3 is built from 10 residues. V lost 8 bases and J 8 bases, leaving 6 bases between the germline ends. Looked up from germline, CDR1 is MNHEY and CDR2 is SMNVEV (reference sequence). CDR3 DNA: TGTGCCAGCCGGGGGGGGGAGCTGTTTTTT. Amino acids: CASRGGELFF.

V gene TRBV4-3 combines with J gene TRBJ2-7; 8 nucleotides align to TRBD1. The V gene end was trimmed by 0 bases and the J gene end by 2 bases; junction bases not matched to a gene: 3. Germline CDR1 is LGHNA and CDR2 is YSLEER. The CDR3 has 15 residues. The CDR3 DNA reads TGCGCCAGCAGCCAAGATCAACAGGGGGCCTACGAGCAGTACTTC. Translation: CASSQDQQGAYEQYF.

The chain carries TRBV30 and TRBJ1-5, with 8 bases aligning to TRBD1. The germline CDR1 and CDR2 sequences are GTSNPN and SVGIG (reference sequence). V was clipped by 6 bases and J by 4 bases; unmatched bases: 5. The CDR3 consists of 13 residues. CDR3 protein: CACGQGGNQPQHF. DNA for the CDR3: TGTGCCTGTGGACAGGGAGGTAATCAGCCCCAGCATTTT. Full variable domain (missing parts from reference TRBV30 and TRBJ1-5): SQTIHQWPATLVQPVGSPLSLECTVEGTSNPNLYWYRQAAGRGLQLLFYSVGIGQISSEVPQNLSASRPQDRQFILSSKKLLLSDSGFYLCACGQGGNQPQHFGDGTRLSIL.

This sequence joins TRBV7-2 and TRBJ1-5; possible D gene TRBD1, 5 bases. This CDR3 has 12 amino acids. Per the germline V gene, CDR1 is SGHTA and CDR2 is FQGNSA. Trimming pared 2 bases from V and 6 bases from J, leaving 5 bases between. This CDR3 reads CASSLQGQPQHF. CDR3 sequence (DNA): TGTGCCAGCAGCTTACAGGGTCAGCCCCAGCATTTT.

This CDR3 reads CASSDSPPDTQYF. As DNA, the CDR3 is TGTGCCAGCAGCGACTCCCCTCCGGATACGCAGTATTTT. The J gene is TRBJ2-3, the V gene TRBV11-1; D is uncertain. Germline CDR1 SGHAT, CDR2 FQDESV (reference sequence). CDR3 length: 13 residues. V lost 5 bases, J lost 6 bases, and 12 bases lay in between.

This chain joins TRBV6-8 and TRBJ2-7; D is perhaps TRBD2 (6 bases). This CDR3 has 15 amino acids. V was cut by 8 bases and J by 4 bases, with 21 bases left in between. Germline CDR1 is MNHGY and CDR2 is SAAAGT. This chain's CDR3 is CASPGARGSRYEQYF. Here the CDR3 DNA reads TGTGCCAGCCCTGGGGCCCGGGGGTCTAGATACGAGCAGTACTTC.

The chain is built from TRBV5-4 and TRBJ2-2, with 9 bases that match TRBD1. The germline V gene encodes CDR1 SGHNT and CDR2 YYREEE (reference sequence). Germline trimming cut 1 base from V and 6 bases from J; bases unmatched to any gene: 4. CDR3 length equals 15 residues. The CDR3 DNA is TGTGCCAGCAGCTTGTGGGACAGGGAGGCCGGGGAGCTGTTTTTT. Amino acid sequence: CASSLWDREAGELFF.

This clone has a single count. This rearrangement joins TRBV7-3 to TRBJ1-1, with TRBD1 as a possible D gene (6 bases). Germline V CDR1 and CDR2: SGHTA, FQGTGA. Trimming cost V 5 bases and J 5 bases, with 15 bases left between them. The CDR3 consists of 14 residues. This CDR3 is CASSVQGSVTEAFF. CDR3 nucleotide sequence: TGTGCCAGCAGCGTACAGGGAAGTGTAACTGAAGCTTTCTTT.

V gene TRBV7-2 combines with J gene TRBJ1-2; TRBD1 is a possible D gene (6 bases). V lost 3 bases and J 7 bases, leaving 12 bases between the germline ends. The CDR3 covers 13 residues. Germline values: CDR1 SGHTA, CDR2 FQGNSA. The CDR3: CASSFPGVGGYTF. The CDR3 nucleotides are TGTGCCAGCAGCTTCCCAGGGGTTGGTGGCTACACCTTC.

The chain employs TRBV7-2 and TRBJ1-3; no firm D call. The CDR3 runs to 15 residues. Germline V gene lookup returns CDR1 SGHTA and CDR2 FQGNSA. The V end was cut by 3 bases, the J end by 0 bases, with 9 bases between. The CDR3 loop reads CASSFTVGSGNTIYF. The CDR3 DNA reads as TGTGCCAGCAGCTTTACAGTCGGCTCTGGAAACACCATATATTTT.

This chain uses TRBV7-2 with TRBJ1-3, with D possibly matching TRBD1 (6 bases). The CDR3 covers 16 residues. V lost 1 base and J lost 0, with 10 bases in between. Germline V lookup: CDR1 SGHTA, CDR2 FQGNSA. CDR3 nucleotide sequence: TGTGCCAGCAGCTTAGGGACAGTTAGCTCTGGAAACACCATATATTTT. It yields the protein CASSLGTVSSGNTIYF.

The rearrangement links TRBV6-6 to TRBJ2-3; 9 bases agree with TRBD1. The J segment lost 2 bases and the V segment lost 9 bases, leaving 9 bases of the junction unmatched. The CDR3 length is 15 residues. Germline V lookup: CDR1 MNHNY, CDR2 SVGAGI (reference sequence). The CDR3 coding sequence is TGTGCCAGTAATGGGGGACAGGGCCCCACAGATACGCAGTATTTT. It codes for CASNGGQGPTDTQYF.

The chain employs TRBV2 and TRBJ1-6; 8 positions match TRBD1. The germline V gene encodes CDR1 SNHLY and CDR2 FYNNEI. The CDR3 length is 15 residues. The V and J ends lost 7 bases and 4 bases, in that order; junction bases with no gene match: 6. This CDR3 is CASTKQGEYNSPLHF. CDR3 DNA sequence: TGTGCCAGCACCAAACAGGGGGAGTATAATTCACCCCTCCACTTT.

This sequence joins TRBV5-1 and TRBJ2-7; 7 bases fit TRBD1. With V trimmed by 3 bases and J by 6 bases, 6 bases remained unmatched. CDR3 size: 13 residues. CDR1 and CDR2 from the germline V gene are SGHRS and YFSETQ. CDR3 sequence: CASSSDRIGEQYF. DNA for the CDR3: TGCGCCAGCAGCTCGGACAGGATCGGCGAGCAGTACTTC. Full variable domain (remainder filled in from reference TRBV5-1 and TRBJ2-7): KAGVTQTPRYLIKTRGQQVTLSCSPISGHRSVSWYQQTPGQGLQFLFEYFSETQRNKGNFPGRFSGRQFSNSRSEMNVSTLELGDSALYLCASSSDRIGEQYFGPGTRLTVT.

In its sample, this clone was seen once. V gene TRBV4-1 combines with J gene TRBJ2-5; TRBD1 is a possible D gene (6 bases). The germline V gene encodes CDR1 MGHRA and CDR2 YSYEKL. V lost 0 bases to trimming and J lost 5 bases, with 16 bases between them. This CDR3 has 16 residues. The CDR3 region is CASSQDWSRGMETQYF. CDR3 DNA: TGCGCCAGCAGCCAAGATTGGTCCAGGGGAATGGAGACCCAGTACTTC.

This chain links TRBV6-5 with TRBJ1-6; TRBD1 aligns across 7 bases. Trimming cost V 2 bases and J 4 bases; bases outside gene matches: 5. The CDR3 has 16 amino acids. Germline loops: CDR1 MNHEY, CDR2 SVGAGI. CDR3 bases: TGTGCCAGCAGTTACGGGACAGAGCGTTATAATTCACCCCTCCACTTT. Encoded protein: CASSYGTERYNSPLHF.

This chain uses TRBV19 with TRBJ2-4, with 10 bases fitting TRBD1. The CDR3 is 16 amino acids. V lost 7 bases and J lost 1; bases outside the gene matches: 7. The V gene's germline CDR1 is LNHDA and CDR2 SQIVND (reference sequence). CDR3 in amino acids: CASTRTGGLAKNIQYF. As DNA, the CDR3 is TGTGCCAGTACTAGGACAGGGGGACTCGCCAAAAACATTCAGTACTTC.